The 26 T cell receptor beta chains reported below all come from one sample, sequenced in a study of regulatory T cells in long-lasting Graves disease. Investigators prepared the TCR beta libraries by applying iRepertoire HTBI primers and Arm-PCR of CDR3 regions. MiXCR, run by TCRdb on the multiplex PCR reads, gives a single entry per CDR3 protein. The sample has 500,000 to 700,000 distinct CDR3 sequences, around 30% seen once. The time point was: persistent/refractory GD, antithyroid drugs over 5 years with positive TRAb. RNA from PBMCs was the source of the TCR library. Sequences were derived from peripheral blood mononuclear cells (PBMCs), sampled when the disease was refractory, from a patient treated with antithyroid drugs. Every receptor here comes from a female donor with Graves disease.

The chain joins TRBV12-3 or TRBV12-4 to TRBJ1-6, with D possibly being TRBD1 (6 bases). The CDR3 consists of 15 residues. Trimming left V 3 bases short and J 14 bases short, with 20 bases between. The CDR3 DNA is TGTGCCAGCAGTTTGGCAGGGGCGCCCATTGGGGCCCTCCACTTT. It encodes CASSLAGAPIGALHF.

Only a few counts were recorded for this clonotype. This chain uses TRBV11-2 with TRBJ2-7; the match to TRBD1 covers 9 bases. This CDR3 contains 15 residues. Germline trimming cut 1 base from V and 7 bases from J; bases unmatched to any gene: 8. Germline loops: CDR1 SGHAT, CDR2 FQNNGV. The CDR3, as DNA: TGTGCCAGCAGCTTAGGTCCGACAGGGGGGTTTGAGCAGTACTTC. It codes for CASSLGPTGGFEQYF.

CDR3 sequence reads: CASNSPGRDRANQPQHF. The CDR3 nucleotides are TGTGCCAGTAATTCCCCCGGGCGGGACAGGGCAAATCAGCCCCAGCATTTT. The rearrangement links TRBV19 to TRBJ1-5; TRBD1 matches 9 bases. Germline V gene lookup returns CDR1 LNHDA and CDR2 SQIVND (reference sequence). The trim removed 7 bases at V and 4 bases at J, leaving 14 bases unmatched. The CDR3 sequence is 17 residues long.

This clonotype has only a few counts. The rearrangement joins TRBV7-3 to TRBJ2-5, with D tentatively TRBD1 (5 bases). Germline V lookup: CDR1 SGHTA, CDR2 FQGTGA. Deletions cut 5 bases from V and 5 bases from J, with 18 bases between. The CDR3 is 15 residues long. The CDR3 protein is CASSPNGAAMETQYF. For the CDR3, the DNA is TGTGCCAGCAGCCCTAATGGGGCGGCCATGGAGACCCAGTACTTC. Filled out from reference TRBV7-3 and TRBJ2-5, the complete variable domain reads GAGVSQTPSNKVTEKGKYVELRCDPISGHTALYWYRQSLGQGPEFLIYFQGTGAADDSGLPNDRFFAVRPEGSVSTLKIQRTERGDSAVYLCASSPNGAAMETQYFGPGTRLLVL.

The chain recombines TRBV15 with TRBJ2-7, with D hard to call. The closer fit of TRBJ2-5 to the DNA end suggests the J call may be wrong. Germline CDR1 and CDR2: LNHNV and YYDKDF (reference sequence). This CDR3 has 14 amino acids. CDR3 DNA sequence: TGTGCCACCAGCAGAGAGGTGGTTGTAGAGACCCAGTACTTC. Residues: CATSREVVVETQYF.

The chain has TRBV19 and TRBJ1-5; a weak D match, TRBD1 (5 bases). CDR3 size: 13 residues. Trimming pared 0 bases from V and 9 bases from J, leaving 9 bases between. Germline-derived CDR1 and CDR2 are LNHDA and SQIVND (reference sequence). Here the CDR3 reads CASSIEGGGPQHF. In nucleotides, the CDR3 is TGTGCCAGTAGTATAGAGGGCGGGGGGCCCCAGCATTTT. Supplemented by reference TRBV19 and TRBJ1-5, the full variable domain reads DGGITQSPKYLFRKEGQNVTLSCEQNLNHDAMYWYRQDPGQGLRLIYYSQIVNDFQKGDIAEGYSVSREKKESFPLTVTSAQKNPTAFYLCASSIEGGGPQHFGDGTRLSIL.

The chain combines TRBV19 with TRBJ1-1; TRBD1 is a possible D gene (6 bases). Germline V gene data show CDR1 as LNHDA and CDR2 as SQIVND (reference sequence). V was trimmed by 3 bases and J by 4 bases, leaving 9 bases between them. CDR3 size: 13 residues. In DNA, the CDR3 is TGTGCCAGTAGTATGAGGGGGATCACTGAAGCTTTCTTT. Translated: CASSMRGITEAFF.

This clonotype came up a few times. The chain couples TRBV4-1 to TRBJ1-1, with no clear D. CDR1 is MGHRA, CDR2 YSYEKL, per germline. There are 15 residues in the CDR3. V dropped 3 bases and J dropped 2 bases, with 13 bases sitting between them. CDR3 in amino acids: CASSHVGNLNTEAFF. The CDR3 DNA reads as TGCGCCAGCAGCCATGTGGGAAATCTTAACACTGAAGCTTTCTTT.

There are a few counts of this clonotype. The chain recombines TRBV2 with TRBJ2-2; D possibly corresponds to TRBD2 (6 bases). This CDR3 comprises 18 residues. Germline V gene sequence: CDR1 SNHLY, CDR2 FYNNEI. Trimming took 7 bases from V and 6 from J, leaving 27 bases between them. The DNA for the CDR3 is TGTGCCAGCAATGAGGTTAATGAGGGAGGCCCGCGGGCCGGGGAGCTGTTTTTT. The encoded protein is CASNEVNEGGPRAGELFF. Full variable domain (missing parts from reference TRBV2 and TRBJ2-2): EPEVTQTPSHQVTQMGQEVILRCVPISNHLYFYWYRQILGQKVEFLVSFYNNEISEKSEIFDDQFSVERPDGSNFTLKIRSTKLEDSAMYFCASNEVNEGGPRAGELFFGEGSRLTVL.

This clonotype was seen just once. An end of the junction does not agree with germline; a read error may underlie this. The V and J genes are TRBV4-1 and TRBJ1-1; possibly TRBD1 for D (5 bases). The CDR3 extends over 13 amino acids. The germline gives CDR1 MGHRA, CDR2 YSYEKL. For the CDR3, the DNA is TGTGCCAGCAGCCAAGGGACCTACACTGAAGCTTTCTTT. Its protein product is CASSQGTYTEAFF.

This clonotype has just a few counts. The CDR3 DNA follows: TGTGCCAGCAGCGTAGAAGGCAGGGGCTCCTACGAGCAGTACTTC. Protein product: CASSVEGRGSYEQYF. The chain has TRBV9 and TRBJ2-7; D may be TRBD1 (6 bases). Trimming stripped 0 bases from V and 0 bases from J, with 10 bases between. Germline V gene lookup returns CDR1 SGDLS and CDR2 YYNGEE. The length of the CDR3 is 15 residues.

The chain carries TRBV29-1 and TRBJ2-7; 7 nucleotides agree with TRBD1. CDR1 SQVTM and CDR2 ANQGSEA come from the germline V gene. The CDR3 length is 12 residues. V was pared by 6 bases and J by 4 bases, with 6 bases of the junction left unmatched. The CDR3 here is CSVLMDRYEQYF. The CDR3 DNA is TGCAGCGTGCTCATGGACAGGTACGAGCAGTACTTC.

This clonotype was counted a few times. The V and J genes are TRBV6-2 or TRBV6-3 and TRBJ1-1; 7 bases are shared with TRBD1. The trim removed 1 base at V and 5 bases at J, leaving 7 bases unmatched. CDR1 MNHEY and CDR2 SVGEGT come from the germline V gene. The length of the CDR3 is 15 residues. The CDR3 DNA sequence: TGTGCCAGCAGTTACTTACGACAGGGTCGGACTGAAGCTTTCTTT. Protein product: CASSYLRQGRTEAFF.

This clonotype showed up many times. The junction does not match germline at one end; this may be a read error. The gene calls are TRBV12-3 or TRBV12-4 and TRBJ2-7; 11 bases match TRBD2. This CDR3 contains 14 residues. CDR3 sequence (DNA): TGTGCCAGCAGCTTAGGGACTAGCGGCTACGAGCAGTACTTC. It specifies CASSLGTSGYEQYF.

This clonotype was detected many times. This chain uses TRBV11-2 with TRBJ1-2; D may be TRBD1 (5 bases). CDR1 and CDR2 from the germline V gene are SGHAT and FQNNGV. The V end lost 2 bases, the J end lost 2 bases, and 9 bases lay between the germline ends. There are 14 residues in the CDR3. The CDR3 loop reads CASSLSWGNYGYTF. CDR3 nucleotides: TGTGCCAGCAGCTTAAGTTGGGGCAACTATGGCTACACCTTC.

This clonotype was counted at least ten times. The chain joins TRBV6-1 to TRBJ2-7, with 8 bases matching TRBD1. CDR1 and CDR2 (germline): MNHNS, SASEGT. This CDR3 is 14 amino acids long. With V trimmed by 6 bases and J by 2 bases, 6 bases remained unmatched. The CDR3 here is CASSRGTGPYEQYF. As DNA, the CDR3 is TGTGCCAGCAGCCGCGGGACAGGACCCTACGAGCAGTACTTC.

V usage is TRBV6-1 and J usage is TRBJ1-1, with TRBD1 matching over 7 bases. V lost 8 bases, J lost 5 bases, and 8 bases stayed unmatched. This CDR3 contains 13 residues. CDR1 and CDR2 (germline): MNHNS, SASEGT. In nucleotides, the CDR3 is TGTGCCAGCCATCCGACAGGGTTGACTGAAGCTTTCTTT. It translates to CASHPTGLTEAFF.

This clonotype was detected only a few times. This rearrangement joins TRBV20-1 to TRBJ2-7; D unresolved. Germline V gene lookup returns CDR1 DFQATT and CDR2 SNEGSKA (reference sequence). This CDR3 is built from 13 residues. The V end lost 0 bases, the J end lost 4 bases, and 10 bases lay between the germline ends. The CDR3 loop reads CSARDATAYEQYF. CDR3 DNA sequence: TGCAGTGCTAGAGATGCGACGGCGTACGAGCAGTACTTC.

This clonotype was picked up a small number of times. The chain combines TRBV5-1 with TRBJ1-2, with TRBD1 identical over 7 bases. V gave up 5 bases and J gave up 5 bases; unmatched junction bases: 6. Per germline, CDR1 SGHRS and CDR2 YFSETQ. This CDR3 contains 13 residues. The CDR3 is CASSSGQRYGYTF. The CDR3 DNA reads TGCGCCAGCAGTTCGGGACAGAGATATGGCTACACCTTC.

This clonotype was seen at least ten times. The V call is TRBV28, the J call TRBJ1-1; D is perhaps TRBD1 (6 bases). The CDR3 runs 13 residues. Germline CDR1 is MDHEN and CDR2 is SYDVKM. Trimming took 6 bases from V and 1 from J, leaving 9 bases between them. Here the CDR3 DNA reads TGTGCCAGCAGGGGGACAACGAACACTGAAGCTTTCTTT. Translating it yields CASRGTTNTEAFF.

This sequence joins TRBV6-1 and TRBJ2-7; TRBD2 aligns across 8 bases. The CDR3 runs to 14 residues. The germline V gene encodes CDR1 MNHNS and CDR2 SASEGT. The V gene end was trimmed by 6 bases and the J gene end by 3 bases; junction bases not matched to a gene: 7. Written as DNA, the CDR3 is TGTGCCAGCAGATTAACTAGCGGCTACTACGAGCAGTACTTC. Translated, it gives CASRLTSGYYEQYF.

J is TRBJ1-6 and V is TRBV7-2, with 7 bases lining up with TRBD1. The J segment lost 6 bases and the V segment lost 7 bases, leaving 9 bases of the junction unmatched. Germline CDR1 and CDR2: SGHTA and FQGNSA. The CDR3 is made up of 15 amino acids. DNA for the CDR3: TGTGCCAGCACCAGACAGGGACTACTTAATTCACCCCTCCACTTT. It is translated as CASTRQGLLNSPLHF.

At least ten counts were recorded for this clonotype. The V call is TRBV28, the J call TRBJ1-1; D remains unclear. The CDR3 has 15 residues. V was pared by 9 bases and J by 4 bases, with 21 bases between. CDR1 is MDHEN and CDR2 is SYDVKM in the germline V gene. The CDR3 coding sequence is TGTGCCAGAACTTGGCACGTGCCCTCGGCCACTGAAGCTTTCTTT. Amino acids: CARTWHVPSATEAFF. Complete variable domain (other parts from reference TRBV28 and TRBJ1-1): DVKVTQSSRYLVKRTGEKVFLECVQDMDHENMFWYRQDPGLGLRLIYFSYDVKMKEKGDIPEGYSVSREKKERFSLILESASTNQTSMYLCARTWHVPSATEAFFGQGTRLTVV.

This chain uses TRBV20-1 with TRBJ1-1; D possibly corresponds to TRBD1 (5 bases). Trimming shortened V by 6 bases and J by 2 bases, and 16 bases separated the two germline ends. CDR3 size: 14 residues. Germline CDR1 and CDR2: DFQATT and SNEGSKA (reference sequence). CDR3 loop: CSAERQKGNTEAFF. CDR3 in DNA: TGCAGTGCCGAGCGACAGAAGGGTAACACTGAAGCTTTCTTT.

The chain uses TRBV5-1 and TRBJ1-4, with D perhaps TRBD1 (5 bases). The germline gives CDR1 SGHRS, CDR2 YFSETQ. CDR3 length: 17 amino acids. The V gene lost 0 bases and the J gene lost 5 bases, with 17 bases spanning the gap. The CDR3 DNA is TGCGCCAGCAGCTTGGCCCGGGGCCCGGCGGGGAATGAAAAACTGTTTTTT. It yields the protein CASSLARGPAGNEKLFF. The variable domain in full, with the rest retrieved from reference TRBV5-1 and TRBJ1-4, is KAGVTQTPRYLIKTRGQQVTLSCSPISGHRSVSWYQQTPGQGLQFLFEYFSETQRNKGNFPGRFSGRQFSNSRSEMNVSTLELGDSALYLCASSLARGPAGNEKLFFGSGTQLSVL.

CDR3 sequence reads: CASSPRTGGFYEQYF. CDR3 coding DNA: TGCGCCAGCAGCCCCCGGACAGGGGGCTTTTACGAGCAGTACTTC. This rearrangement joins TRBV5-1 to TRBJ2-7, with 11 bases lining up with TRBD1. Looked up from germline, CDR1 is SGHRS and CDR2 is YFSETQ. The CDR3 covers 15 residues. After removal of 4 bases from V and 4 bases from J, the junction contained 7 bases not matched to a gene.